This T cell receptor (beta chain) was obtained from a study of cytomegalovirus exposure and HLA in healthy donors. Points from the study as a whole: CMV serostatus was the only immune exposure information that was available. Later analysis suggested links between common viral pathogens and several top significant clusters. Productive status was seen about 87% or about 30% of the time for most TCR beta V segments in an earlier analysis.

PCR amplification relied on 60 Vbeta primers (plus 13 Jbeta primers). Original handling: There were about 88 million unique TCR beta chains by a later count, and some 12 million of them were shared. Method: immunoSEQ multiplex PCR; TCRdb's copy keeps in-frame clones and lacks some. The DNA was the basis for D and trimming; V, J and clone size are from that table. The table includes about 120,000 clones, about three quarters detected once. The CDR3 extends over 16 amino acids. Trimming cost V 5 bases and J 5 bases, with 21 bases left between them. The germline V gene encodes CDR1 SNHLY and CDR2 FYNNEI. Worth noting for this clone: The antigen is undetermined.

This receptor was obtained from a human donor in good health. The rearrangement joins TRBV2 to TRBJ1-2, with TRBD1 as a possible D gene (6 bases). What was sequenced was PBMCs. The CDR3 bases are TGTGCCAGCAGTAACCCGGACAGAAAAATTCTATATGGCTACACCTTC. It is translated as CASSNPDRKILYGYTF.